The 30 T cell receptor beta chains given below trace back to one sample, sequenced in a study of OX40 agonist ivuxolimab in advanced cancers. Profiled with immunoSEQ multiplex PCR; TCRdb holds only in-frame clones, not every one. The top ten clones hold approximately 3% of a sample with approximately 64,000 clones, roughly 89% of them seen once. Sequences were derived from CD4+ or CD8+ T cells sorted from blood, sampled in a trial of the OX40 agonist ivuxolimab. Receptors were obtained from an adult with an advanced solid tumor such as melanoma, head and neck, liver or kidney cancer.

This clone was found once. The chain joins TRBV10-3 to TRBJ2-2; D remains unclear. CDR1 is ENHRY, CDR2 SYGVKD, per germline. The CDR3 spans 16 residues. The V end lost 0 bases, the J end lost 5 bases, and 13 bases lay between the germline ends. The chain's CDR3 is CAISESPGPVTGELFF. The CDR3 DNA is TGTGCCATCAGTGAGTCCCCAGGACCGGTTACCGGGGAGCTGTTTTTT.

The V call is TRBV30, the J call TRBJ2-1, with a possible D match to TRBD2 (5 bases). V was shortened by 0 bases and J by 8 bases, with 8 bases between the two germline ends. Germline lookup yields CDR1 GTSNPN and CDR2 SVGIG (reference sequence). This CDR3 comprises 12 residues. The chain's CDR3 is CAWSVGSDEQFF. DNA of the CDR3: TGTGCCTGGAGTGTAGGGAGCGATGAGCAGTTCTTC.

The genes are TRBV11-2 and TRBJ1-1, with D possibly matching TRBD1 (5 bases). Per the germline V gene, CDR1 is SGHAT and CDR2 is FQNNGV. V shed 3 bases and J shed 4 bases, with 12 bases lying between them. The CDR3 has 14 residues. The CDR3 nucleotides read TGTGCCAGCAGCTTCGGTCGGGGGACCACTGAAGCTTTCTTT. It codes for CASSFGRGTTEAFF.

A word on this clone: Other DNA sequences from this sample encode an identical CDR3 as well. The chain joins TRBV28 to TRBJ2-3; D call uncertain. There are 12 residues in the CDR3. Trimming removed 5 bases at V and 0 bases at J, with 3 bases between. Per germline, CDR1 MDHEN and CDR2 SYDVKM. This chain's CDR3 is CASSTSTDTQYF. DNA of the CDR3: TGTGCCAGCAGTACTAGCACAGATACGCAGTATTTT.

The V gene is TRBV30, the J gene TRBJ2-7; no clear D. The V end lost 3 bases, the J end lost 4 bases, and 10 bases lay between the germline ends. From germline, CDR1 is GTSNPN and CDR2 SVGIG (reference sequence). The length of the CDR3 is 12 residues. This CDR3 is CAWRSNGYEQYF. In nucleotides, the CDR3 is TGTGCCTGGAGAAGTAACGGTTACGAGCAGTACTTC. The variable domain in full, completed from reference TRBV30 and TRBJ2-7, reads SQTIHQWPATLVQPVGSPLSLECTVEGTSNPNLYWYRQAAGRGLQLLFYSVGIGQISSEVPQNLSASRPQDRQFILSSKKLLLSDSGFYLCAWRSNGYEQYFGPGTRLTVT.

Here the CDR3 reads CASSSGGVRGYTF. The CDR3 DNA reads TGTGCCAGCAGTTCGGGGGGGGTGCGTGGCTACACCTTC. The V and J genes are TRBV28 and TRBJ1-2, with D perhaps TRBD1 (5 bases). CDR3 length: 13 amino acids. Trimming stripped 4 bases from V and 7 bases from J, with 13 bases between. Per the germline V gene, CDR1 is MDHEN and CDR2 is SYDVKM.

The V call is TRBV30, the J call TRBJ2-3; 7 bases line up with TRBD1. The CDR3 loop spans 13 amino acids. The germline V gene encodes CDR1 GTSNPN and CDR2 SVGIG (reference sequence). J gave up 0 bases and V 8 bases, and 5 bases lay outside the gene matches. The CDR3 nucleotides read TGTGCCCGGGGACAGTCTAGCACAGATACGCAGTATTTT. It codes for CARGQSSTDTQYF. Variable domain in full (rest from reference TRBV30 and TRBJ2-3): SQTIHQWPATLVQPVGSPLSLECTVEGTSNPNLYWYRQAAGRGLQLLFYSVGIGQISSEVPQNLSASRPQDRQFILSSKKLLLSDSGFYLCARGQSSTDTQYFGPGTRLTVL.

This chain uses TRBV28 with TRBJ2-7, with TRBD1 matching over 8 bases. The CDR3 covers 16 residues. V lost 4 bases, J lost 0 bases, and 8 bases stayed unmatched. Germline lookup yields CDR1 MDHEN and CDR2 SYDVKM. The CDR3 region is CASSSPGGRSSYEQYF. The CDR3 DNA reads TGTGCCAGCAGTTCCCCAGGGGGCCGCAGCTCCTACGAGCAGTACTTC.

J is TRBJ2-7 and V is TRBV6-1; 8 nucleotides agree with TRBD2. V shed 8 bases and J 1 base; nucleotides not matched to a gene: 4. CDR3 length: 13 amino acids. The V gene's germline CDR1 is MNHNS and CDR2 SASEGT. CDR3 DNA: TGTGCCAGCTTACGGGAGGGTTCCTACGAGCAGTACTTC. This codes for CASLREGSYEQYF.

This chain connects TRBV19 to TRBJ2-1, with TRBD2 matching over 12 bases. This CDR3 contains 18 residues. Germline CDR1 is LNHDA and CDR2 is SQIVND (reference sequence). The V segment lost 5 bases and the J segment 5 bases; nucleotides outside the gene matches: 13. The DNA for the CDR3 is TGTGCCAGTAGTGCATTCCTAGCGGGAGGGCCCCGGAACAATGAGCAGTTCTTC. Translation: CASSAFLAGGPRNNEQFF. The full variable domain, with the rest looked up from reference TRBV19 and TRBJ2-1, is DGGITQSPKYLFRKEGQNVTLSCEQNLNHDAMYWYRQDPGQGLRLIYYSQIVNDFQKGDIAEGYSVSREKKESFPLTVTSAQKNPTAFYLCASSAFLAGGPRNNEQFFGPGTRLTVL.

This rearrangement joins TRBV6-1 to TRBJ2-2, with 8 bases matching TRBD1. V lost 6 bases to trimming and J lost 1 base; unmatched junction nucleotides: 1. Germline V CDR1 and CDR2: MNHNS, SASEGT. CDR3 length: 14 amino acids. The CDR3 reads CASRGQVNTGELFF. DNA for the CDR3: TGTGCCAGCAGGGGACAGGTGAACACCGGGGAGCTGTTTTTT.

This chain joins TRBV19 and TRBJ1-2; D uncertain. The V end was cut by 9 bases, the J end by 5 bases, with 13 bases between. Germline CDR1 reads LNHDA; CDR2 reads SQIVND (reference sequence). The CDR3 sequence is 12 residues long. The CDR3: CASHVALYGYTF. The CDR3 DNA is TGTGCCAGCCATGTGGCACTGTATGGCTACACCTTC.

In its sample, this clone was seen a few times. The chain combines TRBV5-5 with TRBJ1-1; no definite D call. The germline gives CDR1 SGHKS, CDR2 YYEKEE (reference sequence). The CDR3 extends over 14 amino acids. The V end was cut by 2 bases, the J end by 0 bases, with 8 bases between. The CDR3 loop reads CASSFVTMNTEAFF. The CDR3 DNA is TGTGCCAGCAGCTTTGTAACCATGAACACTGAAGCTTTCTTT.

CDR3 coding DNA: TGTGCCAGCTCACCCGGAATTGGGACTGAAGCTTTCTTT. Amino acids: CASSPGIGTEAFF. The chain couples TRBV18 to TRBJ1-1, with unresolved D. The length of the CDR3 is 13 residues. V was cut by 3 bases and J by 5 bases, with 10 bases left in between. Looked up from germline, CDR1 is KGHSH and CDR2 is LQKENI.

This chain links TRBV18 with TRBJ1-4, with TRBD1 matching 8 bases. The length of the CDR3 is 14 residues. V lost 4 bases, J lost 8 bases, and 6 bases stayed unmatched. Germline-derived CDR1 and CDR2 are KGHSH and LQKENI. CDR3 nucleotide sequence: TGTGCCAGCTCACAGGACAGGGCATACGAAAAACTGTTTTTT. It translates to CASSQDRAYEKLFF.

The chain employs TRBV6-5 and TRBJ1-2; D uncertain. This CDR3 spans 15 amino acids. V was trimmed by 8 bases and J by 3 bases, leaving 19 bases between them. Germline values: CDR1 MNHEY, CDR2 SVGAGI. The DNA for the CDR3 is TGTGCCAGCGCAATAGGAGGCGCGATCCACTATGGCTACACCTTC. It specifies CASAIGGAIHYGYTF.

This clone was detected a few times. The chain links TRBV7-9 to TRBJ2-7; no clear D gene. This CDR3 contains 12 residues. The germline gives CDR1 SEHNR, CDR2 FQNEAQ (reference sequence). V was cut by 4 bases and J by 2 bases, with 6 bases left in between. CDR3 nucleotides: TGTGCCAGCAGCTATTATCCCTACGAGCAGTACTTC. Translating gives CASSYYPYEQYF.

The chain uses TRBV4-2 and TRBJ2-1, with 7 bases aligning to TRBD1. V lost 4 bases and J lost 1; bases outside the gene matches: 4. This CDR3 is 15 amino acids long. Per germline, CDR1 LGHNA and CDR2 YNFKEQ. The CDR3 sequence is CASSLTDRSYNEQFF. The DNA for the CDR3 is TGTGCCAGCAGCCTAACGGACAGGTCCTACAATGAGCAGTTCTTC.

This clone was detected only a few times. The chain links TRBV5-1 to TRBJ2-3, with D unresolved. V was cut by 1 base and J by 6 bases, with 6 bases left in between. The CDR3 covers 12 residues. Germline V gene sequence: CDR1 SGHRS, CDR2 YFSETQ. The CDR3 coding sequence is TGCGCCAGCAGCTTGATCAGGGATACGCAGTATTTT. Translating it yields CASSLIRDTQYF.

The rearrangement uses TRBV7-2 and TRBJ2-2; D remains unclear. CDR3 length: 14 residues. The V end was cut by 2 bases, the J end by 0 bases, with 4 bases between. Germline CDR1 reads SGHTA; CDR2 reads FQGNSA. The DNA for the CDR3 is TGTGCCAGCAGCTTACTCGCGAACACCGGGGAGCTGTTTTTT. Its translation is CASSLLANTGELFF.

The chain employs TRBV19 and TRBJ2-1; D remains unclear. The germline CDR1 and CDR2 sequences are LNHDA and SQIVND (reference sequence). The V and J ends lost 0 bases and 8 bases respectively, with 11 bases between them. The CDR3 has 14 residues. DNA for the CDR3: TGTGCCAGTAGTATAGAGAGCTGGACCCATGAGCAGTTCTTC. Translating gives CASSIESWTHEQFF.

CDR3 protein: CASRQSIAQVYNEQFF. As DNA, the CDR3 is TGTGCCAGTAGACAAAGTATAGCCCAAGTATACAATGAGCAGTTCTTC. The chain couples TRBV19 to TRBJ2-1, with D uncertain. Germline loops: CDR1 LNHDA, CDR2 SQIVND (reference sequence). The CDR3 covers 16 residues. V was trimmed by 6 bases and J by 4 bases, leaving 19 bases between them.

This rearrangement joins TRBV30 to TRBJ2-7, with D possibly matching TRBD1 (5 bases). The germline CDR1 and CDR2 sequences are GTSNPN and SVGIG (reference sequence). With 0 bases removed from V and 5 bases from J, the gap between germline ends came to 8 bases. The CDR3 is made up of 12 amino acids. CDR3 amino acids: CAWSVMGHEQYF. The CDR3 coding sequence is TGTGCCTGGAGTGTAATGGGGCACGAGCAGTACTTC.

The rearrangement uses TRBV6-5 and TRBJ2-7; D is perhaps TRBD1 (6 bases). The CDR3 extends over 13 amino acids. Trimming removed 6 bases from V and 2 bases from J, with 11 bases in between. The germline V gene has CDR1 MNHEY and CDR2 SVGAGI. CDR3 protein: CASRDSGPYEQYF. The CDR3 DNA reads TGTGCCAGCAGGGACAGCGGACCCTACGAGCAGTACTTC.

This rearrangement joins TRBV6-1 to TRBJ1-1; 9 nucleotides line up with TRBD1. The V gene's germline CDR1 is MNHNS and CDR2 SASEGT. Unmatched junction bases numbered 8, after V lost 5 bases and J lost 10 bases. This CDR3 is built from 13 residues. Here the CDR3 reads CASSTGTGFLAFF. CDR3 in DNA: TGTGCCAGCAGTACCGGGACAGGGTTTTTAGCTTTCTTT.

This rearrangement joins TRBV27 to TRBJ2-1; 10 bases line up with TRBD1. The CDR3 totals 16 residues. The ends lost 6 bases at V and 6 bases at J; junction bases unmatched: 11. CDR1 and CDR2 (germline): MNHEY, SMNVEV (reference sequence). The CDR3 region has the DNA TGTGCCAGCAGCCGACATTCCGGACAGGGGGTCAATGAGCAGTTCTTC. Translation: CASSRHSGQGVNEQFF.

The rearrangement uses TRBV4-1 and TRBJ2-7, with D possibly being TRBD2 (5 bases). V was cut by 2 bases and J by 2 bases, with 7 bases left in between. CDR3 length: 13 amino acids. Looked up from germline, CDR1 is MGHRA and CDR2 is YSYEKL. Here the CDR3 DNA reads TGCGCCAGCAGCCAACGGACTGCCTACGAGCAGTACTTC. Its protein product is CASSQRTAYEQYF.

This sequence joins TRBV20-1 and TRBJ1-1; the D is unclear. This CDR3 has 11 amino acids. CDR1 DFQATT and CDR2 SNEGSKA come from the germline V gene (reference sequence). V shed 7 bases and J shed 1 base, with 7 bases lying between them. CDR3 DNA sequence: TGCAGTGGGAGTACGAACACTGAAGCTTTCTTT. It translates to CSGSTNTEAFF.

The rearrangement links TRBV19 to TRBJ2-1; TRBD2 matches at 8 bases. There are 14 residues in the CDR3. Germline assignment: CDR1 LNHDA and CDR2 SQIVND (reference sequence). The ends lost 3 bases at V and 7 bases at J; junction bases unmatched: 5. DNA of the CDR3: TGTGCCAGTAGTATCCAGCGGGAGCGGAATGAGCAGTTCTTC. This encodes CASSIQRERNEQFF.

The CDR3 nucleotides are TGCGCCAGCAGCCAAGGGACAGGGGGTTTGTACGAGCAGTACTTC. Residues: CASSQGTGGLYEQYF. The chain recombines TRBV4-1 with TRBJ2-7; 10 bases fit TRBD1. V gave up 1 base and J gave up 4 bases; unmatched junction bases: 4. The length of the CDR3 is 15 residues. Germline values: CDR1 MGHRA, CDR2 YSYEKL.